What follows are 4 T cell receptor beta chains derived from one specimen sequenced in a study of shared clonotypes between healthy human individuals. Here immunoSEQ multiplex PCR was the method, and the copy in TCRdb shows in-frame clones only, minus some. The repertoire consists of over 2 million clones, with 92% occurring once and the leading ten covering 0.3% to 0.4%. Sequencing input: naive CD4+ T cells from PBMCs. The subset is: CD45RA+ positively selected. All receptors derive from a man aged 18 to 30 in good health. Some clones in this sample may be carry-over from other donors' samples.

The rearrangement uses TRBV18 and TRBJ1-1; D unclear. Trimming removed 3 bases from V and 8 bases from J, with 13 bases in between. The CDR3 is 13 amino acids. Germline CDR1 is KGHSH and CDR2 is LQKENI. The CDR3 reads CASSPVARVEAFF. The CDR3 DNA is TGTGCCAGCTCACCTGTCGCCCGCGTGGAAGCTTTCTTT.

The chain couples TRBV19 to TRBJ1-5; 7 bases align to TRBD1. CDR1 is LNHDA, CDR2 SQIVND, per germline (reference sequence). V lost 10 bases to trimming and J lost 3 bases; unmatched junction nucleotides: 9. The CDR3 length is 14 residues. DNA for the CDR3: TGTGCCACGAGCTCGGGACAGCCCAATCAGCCCCAGCATTTT. Its protein product is CATSSGQPNQPQHF.

Note on this clone: Different DNA sequences within this sample yield the same CDR3. The chain joins TRBV5-1 to TRBJ2-3; 9 bases are shared with TRBD1. J gave up 0 bases and V 0 bases, and 2 bases lay outside the gene matches. The germline gives CDR1 SGHRS, CDR2 YFSETQ. The CDR3 has 16 amino acids. CDR3 region: CASSLGTGASTDTQYF. The CDR3 nucleotides are TGCGCCAGCAGCTTGGGGACAGGGGCTAGCACAGATACGCAGTATTTT.

This chain links TRBV18 with TRBJ1-1; D is ambiguous. CDR1 and CDR2 from the germline V gene are KGHSH and LQKENI. The CDR3 totals 15 residues. Trimming shortened V by 1 base and J by 6 bases, and 15 bases separated the two germline ends. The CDR3 DNA sequence: TGTGCCAGCTCACCACTGGACCCCAGTTTGGCTGAAGCTTTCTTT. It is translated as CASSPLDPSLAEAFF.